This is a list of T cell receptor beta chains from one sample in a study of vaccination effects on CD4 cells after COVID-19. TCRdb's table, derived via immunoSEQ multiplex PCR, lists solely in-frame clones and lacks some. The sample carries tens of thousands of clones, 75% to 80% recorded once. Their antigens are not known. Material: CD4+ T cells from PBMCs cultured without peptide, obtained before COVID-19 vaccination. The origin of the receptors is a human donor who had a prior SARS-CoV-2 infection. The CDR3 runs from the conserved cysteine through the conserved F or W. A D gene is named only where the DNA matches it firmly. For some rows the clone size is stated as once, few or many, or as a class when expanded; others skip it.

-,TRBV18,TRBJ1-1,15,-,TGTGCCAGCTCACCAGGTCAGGGTTGGAGCACTGAAGCTTTCTTT,CASSPGQGWSTEAFF
TRBD2,TRBV5-1,TRBJ2-3,17,-,TGCGCCAGCAGCTTGGTACCCGCGGGGGGTTTCGCAGATACGCAGTATTTT,CASSLVPAGGFADTQYF
TRBD1,TRBV15,TRBJ2-1,15,-,TGTGCCACCAGACAAGAGGGGACAGGGTACCATGAGCAGTTCTTC,CATRQEGTGYHEQFF
-,TRBV30,TRBJ2-7,11,-,TGTGCCTGGAGTGTAGGGGACAGCGGGAAGTTC,CAWSVGDSGKF
-,TRBV15,TRBJ1-5,15,few,TGTGCCACCAGCCTCGCAGGGGAGGTGGGCCAGCCCCAGCATTTT,CATSLAGEVGQPQHF
-,TRBV7-2,TRBJ1-6,16,once,TGTGCCAGCAGCCCCCAGGGGTTTATTGAAAATTCACCCCTCCACTTT,CASSPQGFIENSPLHF
TRBD1,TRBV7-9,TRBJ1-1,14,few,TGTGCCAGCAGCCCGACAGGGATCGAGACTGAAGCTTTCTTT,CASSPTGIETEAFF
-,TRBV7-8,TRBJ1-1,14,-,TGTGCCAGCAGCTTAGGGGACGAGAACACTGAAGCTTTCTTT,CASSLGDENTEAFF
TRBD1,TRBV11-2,TRBJ1-2,15,-,TGTGCCAGCAGCCCCTCAAGGGACAGTTCCTATGGCTACACCTTC,CASSPSRDSSYGYTF
TRBD1,TRBV10-3,TRBJ1-1,17,-,TGTGCCATCAGTGAAACCGGGACAGGGGGGTTCAGGACTGAAGCTTTCTTT,CAISETGTGGFRTEAFF
TRBD1,TRBV5-1,TRBJ1-1,15,-,TGCGCCAGCAGCAGAGGGACAGGGCTCCCCACTGAAGCTTTCTTT,CASSRGTGLPTEAFF
-,TRBV7-9,TRBJ2-7,14,once,TGTGCCAGCAGCTTAGTTTCCAGCTACTACGAGCAGTACTTC,CASSLVSSYYEQYF
-,TRBV6-6,TRBJ2-4,15,-,TGTGCCAGCAGCTCCACCGGGTCCCCAAGGAACATTCAGTACTTC,CASSSTGSPRNIQYF
TRBD1,TRBV7-3,TRBJ1-6,20,-,TGTGCCAGCAGCGGCACGACCATGTTCGACAGGGACACAGGGAGCTCACCCCTCCACTTT,CASSGTTMFDRDTGSSPLHF
-,TRBV20-1,TRBJ1-1,11,few,TGCAGTGCAAGGATGAACACTGAAGCTTTCTTT,CSARMNTEAFF
-,TRBV7-2,TRBJ1-4,15,-,TGTGCCAGCAGCTTAGACCCCCTTCGGGAGGAAAAACTGTTTTTT,CASSLDPLREEKLFF
-,TRBV24-1,TRBJ1-2,15,-,TGTGCCACCAGTGACACACAAAAGGGGAGGATTGGCTACACCTTC,CATSDTQKGRIGYTF
-,TRBV2,TRBJ2-2,11,-,TGTGCCAGCAGTTTTGAGGGGGAGCTGTTTTTT,CASSFEGELFF
-,TRBV11-3,TRBJ2-7,14,-,TGTGCCAGCAGCTTAGATCCGGGGATCTACGAGCAGTACTTC,CASSLDPGIYEQYF
-,TRBV30,TRBJ2-3,12,-,TGTGCCTGGAGTGGCTCGACGTATACGCAGTATTTT,CAWSGSTYTQYF
-,TRBV18,TRBJ1-2,15,-,TGTGCCAGCTCACCGATTGGGACGGCCTTTCATGGCTACACCTTC,CASSPIGTAFHGYTF
-,TRBV18,TRBJ1-6,16,once,TGTGCCAGCTCACCGTCGACCCGAAGGGCGGATTCACCCCTCCACTTT,CASSPSTRRADSPLHF
-,TRBV5-4,TRBJ2-7,15,few,TGTGCCAGCAGCTCGAAGACAGGCCCCACCAACGAGCAGTACTTC,CASSSKTGPTNEQYF
TRBD2,TRBV12-3/TRBV12-4,TRBJ2-5,13,-,TGTGCCAGCAGTTTCGGGAGGGCAGAGACCCAGTACTTC,CASSFGRAETQYF
TRBD1,TRBV5-1,TRBJ2-7,13,-,TGCGCCAGCAGCCCCGGGACAGGGGTCGAGCAGTACTTC,CASSPGTGVEQYF
-,TRBV5-6,TRBJ2-7,14,-,TGTGCCAGCAGCATAAGAGGCGGGTCCTACGAGCAGTACTTC,CASSIRGGSYEQYF
-,TRBV27,TRBJ2-5,11,-,TGTGCCAGCAGTCTATCGGGGACCCAGTACTTC,CASSLSGTQYF
TRBD2,TRBV5-1,TRBJ2-5,16,-,TGCGCCAGCAGCTTGGTTACTAGCGGGGGACAAGAGACCCAGTACTTC,CASSLVTSGGQETQYF
-,TRBV27,TRBJ1-4,15,-,TGTGCCAGGAACAGGGTTACCACGGGGAATGAAAAACTGTTTTTT,CARNRVTTGNEKLFF
-,TRBV2,TRBJ2-1,17,-,TGTGCCAGCAGTGTCCAAGGGCGCCTGGATGGCTACAATGAGCAGTTCTTC,CASSVQGRLDGYNEQFF
TRBD2,TRBV9,TRBJ2-7,16,-,TGTGCCAGCAGCGCCAGGGGGACTAGCGGAACTTACGAGCAGTACTTC,CASSARGTSGTYEQYF
TRBD2,TRBV20-1,TRBJ2-7,13,-,TGCAGTGCTAGTCCTAGCGGGAATTTCGAGCAGTACTTC,CSASPSGNFEQYF